This is a list of T cell receptor beta chains from one sample in a study of blood T cells in healthy people across ages. MiXCR was run by TCRdb on the 5' RACE reads, yielding one entry per CDR3 protein. The table includes around 1,800,000 distinct CDR3 sequences, roughly two fifths detected once. The sequencing sample was made of blood. The receptors originated from a human donor in good health. Both conserved end residues are part of each CDR3. Each record gives: J gene, V gene, clone size, D gene, CDR3 DNA, CDR3 protein. A D gene is named only where the DNA matches it firmly. Part of the rows lack a size; the others show once, few, many or a class for expanded clones.

J: TRBJ1-1; V: TRBV7-9; size: few; D: NA; DNA: TGTGCCAGCAGCTTAGGCCTATCGGTTCTCTTAGCTTTCTTT; CDR3: CASSLGLSVLLAFF
J: TRBJ2-5; V: TRBV12-3/TRBV12-4; size: NA; D: NA; DNA: TGTGCCGGCAGTTTAATCCCGTGGGGGGGGCGTGCGACCCAAGAGACCCAGTACTTC; CDR3: CAGSLIPWGGRATQETQYF
J: TRBJ2-3; V: TRBV20-1; size: once; D: TRBD2; DNA: TGCAGTGCTAGAGATCGGCGACTAGCGGGGGGGCGCACAGATACGCAGTATTTT; CDR3: CSARDRRLAGGRTDTQYF
J: TRBJ1-2; V: TRBV2; size: NA; D: NA; DNA: TGTGCCAGCAGATTAGTAACAGGGCACTATGGCTACACCTTC; CDR3: CASRLVTGHYGYTF
J: TRBJ2-7; V: TRBV28; size: few; D: NA; DNA: TGTGCCAGCAGTCCTATTAGGAGGACAGTCTACGAGCAGTACTTC; CDR3: CASSPIRRTVYEQYF
J: TRBJ1-5; V: TRBV28; size: NA; D: TRBD1; DNA: TGTGCCAGCAACCCCGAGGGACAGGGAAATCAGCCCCAGCATTTT; CDR3: CASNPEGQGNQPQHF
J: TRBJ2-3; V: TRBV4-2; size: few; D: TRBD1; DNA: TGTGCCAGCAACCAAAGGGACAGGGGAGATACGCAGTATTTT; CDR3: CASNQRDRGDTQYF
J: TRBJ2-1; V: TRBV7-7; size: NA; D: TRBD2; DNA: TGTGCCAGCAGCTTAGCGGGTAGCGGGGTAAATGAGCAGTTCTTC; CDR3: CASSLAGSGVNEQFF
J: TRBJ2-1; V: TRBV9; size: NA; D: TRBD1; DNA: TGTGCCAGCACCGGACAGGGGGTTAATGAGCAGTTCTTC; CDR3: CASTGQGVNEQFF
J: TRBJ2-7; V: TRBV7-2; size: NA; D: NA; DNA: TGTGCCAGCAGCTCACAGGGTTCTGCCTCCTACGAGCAGTACTTC; CDR3: CASSSQGSASYEQYF
J: TRBJ1-2; V: TRBV5-1; size: few; D: TRBD1; DNA: TGCGCCAGCAGCGAAAATGCGGGACAGGGATCGTATGGCTACACCTTC; CDR3: CASSENAGQGSYGYTF
J: TRBJ2-3; V: TRBV13; size: once; D: TRBD2; DNA: TGTGCCAGCAGGGTCGGACTAGCGGGGGGCCACACAGGGGATACGCAGTATTTT; CDR3: CASRVGLAGGHTGDTQYF
J: TRBJ2-1; V: TRBV7-3; size: few; D: NA; DNA: TGTGCCAGCAGTCCCGGGCAGGCTCGCAATGAGCAGTTCTTC; CDR3: CASSPGQARNEQFF
J: TRBJ2-5; V: TRBV12-3/TRBV12-4; size: once; D: NA; DNA: TGTGCCAGCAGTAAAAACGGGGAGACCCAGTACTTC; CDR3: CASSKNGETQYF
J: TRBJ2-3; V: TRBV25-1; size: NA; D: NA; DNA: TGTGCCAGCAGTGACCCCCCTTTCACAGATACGCAGTATTTT; CDR3: CASSDPPFTDTQYF
J: TRBJ1-4; V: TRBV15; size: few; D: NA; DNA: TGTGCCACCAGCAGCGGACACGAATTTGAAAAACTGTTTTTT; CDR3: CATSSGHEFEKLFF
J: TRBJ1-1; V: TRBV19; size: NA; D: NA; DNA: TGTGCCAGTAGTATACGTGGCAGAGGAGCTTTCTTT; CDR3: CASSIRGRGAFF
J: TRBJ1-2; V: TRBV19; size: NA; D: NA; DNA: TGTGCCAGTAAGCCTCCCGGAGCCGGCGGGGCTAACTATGGCTACACCTTC; CDR3: CASKPPGAGGANYGYTF
J: TRBJ1-1; V: TRBV7-9; size: few; D: NA; DNA: TGTGCCAGCAGCTCGCCAGGGGACACTGAAGTTTTCTTT; CDR3: CASSSPGDTEVFF
J: TRBJ2-3; V: TRBV29-1; size: NA; D: NA; DNA: TGCAGCGTTAAGGGGACACTGACAGGAGATACGCAGTATTTT; CDR3: CSVKGTLTGDTQYF
J: TRBJ1-2; V: TRBV7-8; size: few; D: NA; DNA: TGTGCCAGCAGCTTGTGGAGGGATGGCTACACCTTC; CDR3: CASSLWRDGYTF
J: TRBJ2-3; V: TRBV7-9; size: NA; D: NA; DNA: TGTGCCAGCAGCTTAGACCAAGATACGCAGTATTTT; CDR3: CASSLDQDTQYF
J: TRBJ2-5; V: TRBV10-3; size: NA; D: NA; DNA: TGTGCCATCAGTGAGGGTGGGGCCCAAGAGACCCAGTACTTC; CDR3: CAISEGGAQETQYF
J: TRBJ1-6; V: TRBV5-5; size: few; D: TRBD1; DNA: TGTGCCAGCAGCCTGGAGTTTGGGACAGCAAATTCACCCCTCCACTTT; CDR3: CASSLEFGTANSPLHF
J: TRBJ1-5; V: TRBV12-3/TRBV12-4; size: NA; D: NA; DNA: TGTGCCAGCAGTTTTAGCATGAGCAATCAGCCCCAGCATTTT; CDR3: CASSFSMSNQPQHF
J: TRBJ1-4; V: TRBV5-1; size: NA; D: NA; DNA: TGCGCCAGCAGCTTGGAGATACGGGATGCAGTTAATGAAAAACTGTTTTTT; CDR3: CASSLEIRDAVNEKLFF
J: TRBJ2-1; V: TRBV7-2; size: NA; D: NA; DNA: TGTGCCAGCAAGGCAAACTCTTTCGGGAGATACAATGAGCAGTTCTTC; CDR3: CASKANSFGRYNEQFF
J: TRBJ1-2; V: TRBV5-1; size: NA; D: NA; DNA: TGCGCCAGCAGCTTAACGACAGGTCCCATTAACTATGGCTACACCTTC; CDR3: CASSLTTGPINYGYTF
J: TRBJ2-7; V: TRBV11-2; size: NA; D: NA; DNA: TGTGCCAGCAGCTTATTGCTCTCCGAGCAGTACTTC; CDR3: CASSLLLSEQYF
J: TRBJ1-1; V: TRBV7-2; size: few; D: TRBD1; DNA: TGTGCCAGCAGCTTAGCCTACAGGGGGACTGAAGCTTTCTTT; CDR3: CASSLAYRGTEAFF
J: TRBJ2-3; V: TRBV29-1; size: NA; D: NA; DNA: TGCACCATCCTGGGGGGGCAAGGAGCAGATACGCAGTATTTT; CDR3: CTILGGQGADTQYF
J: TRBJ2-5; V: TRBV10-3; size: few; D: NA; DNA: TGTGCCATCAGTGAGAGACAGCCCCAAGAGACCCAGTACTTC; CDR3: CAISERQPQETQYF
J: TRBJ1-4; V: TRBV18; size: once; D: TRBD1; DNA: TGTGCCAGCTCAAAGCGACAGGGAAGTGAAAAACTGTTTTTT; CDR3: CASSKRQGSEKLFF
J: TRBJ2-1; V: TRBV29-1; size: NA; D: TRBD2; DNA: TGCAGCGTTGAAGGGGTAGCGGGGAAATTCGACTCCTACAATGAGCAGTTCTTC; CDR3: CSVEGVAGKFDSYNEQFF
J: TRBJ2-1; V: TRBV28; size: NA; D: NA; DNA: TGTGCCAGCAGTTTCCCTGGGGGTTGGCAGTTCTTC; CDR3: CASSFPGGWQFF
J: TRBJ1-2; V: TRBV7-2; size: NA; D: NA; DNA: TGTGCCAGCAGCTTAGCTTTGGCAGAGTACTATGGCTACACCTTC; CDR3: CASSLALAEYYGYTF
J: TRBJ1-2; V: TRBV6-2/TRBV6-3; size: few; D: NA; DNA: TGTGCCAGCAGACCACGGGAAGGGGAAGCGTACTATGGCTACACCTTC; CDR3: CASRPREGEAYYGYTF
J: TRBJ1-2; V: TRBV12-3/TRBV12-4; size: few; D: NA; DNA: TGTGCCAGCAGTCCCGAAGCTTGGGGGGTGGATGGCTACACCTTC; CDR3: CASSPEAWGVDGYTF
J: TRBJ2-3; V: TRBV20-1; size: NA; D: NA; DNA: TGCAGTGCTAGAGATTATAGAACCGGCACAGATACGCAGTATTTT; CDR3: CSARDYRTGTDTQYF
J: TRBJ2-3; V: TRBV28; size: once; D: NA; DNA: TGTGCCAGCAGAGACGGAGGTTCCACAGATACGCAGTATTTT; CDR3: CASRDGGSTDTQYF
J: TRBJ2-5; V: TRBV2; size: few; D: NA; DNA: TGTGCCAGCAGTGAAATCACTAGCCAAGAGACCCAGTACTTC; CDR3: CASSEITSQETQYF
J: TRBJ2-5; V: TRBV6-5; size: NA; D: NA; DNA: TGTGCCAGCAGCCCTAAAAGAGGGGGTTCGGCCCAGTACTTC; CDR3: CASSPKRGGSAQYF
J: TRBJ1-5; V: TRBV12-3/TRBV12-4; size: NA; D: NA; DNA: TGTGCCAGCAGTTTTAGCTTTATAGGAGAACTTAGCAATCAGCCCCAGCATTTT; CDR3: CASSFSFIGELSNQPQHF
J: TRBJ2-5; V: TRBV4-1; size: NA; D: TRBD2; DNA: TGCGCCAGCAGCCAAACCGGGACTAGCGGGGGAGAGACCCAGTACTTC; CDR3: CASSQTGTSGGETQYF
J: TRBJ2-1; V: TRBV11-1; size: NA; D: NA; DNA: TGTGCCAGCAGTCATCGGGGTAGTGAGCAGTTCTTC; CDR3: CASSHRGSEQFF